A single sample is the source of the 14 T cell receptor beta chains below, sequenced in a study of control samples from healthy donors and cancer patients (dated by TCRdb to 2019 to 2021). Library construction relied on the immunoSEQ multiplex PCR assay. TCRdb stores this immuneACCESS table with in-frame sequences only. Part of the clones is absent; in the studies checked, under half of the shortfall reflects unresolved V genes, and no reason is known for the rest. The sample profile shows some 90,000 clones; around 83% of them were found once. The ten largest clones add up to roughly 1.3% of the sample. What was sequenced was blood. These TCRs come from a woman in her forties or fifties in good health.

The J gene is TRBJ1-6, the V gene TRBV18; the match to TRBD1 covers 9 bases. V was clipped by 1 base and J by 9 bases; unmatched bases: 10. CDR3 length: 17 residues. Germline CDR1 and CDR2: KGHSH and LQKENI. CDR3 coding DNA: TGTGCCAGCTCACCACTTGCTCCCGGGACAGGGACTTCACCCCTCCACTTT. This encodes CASSPLAPGTGTSPLHF.

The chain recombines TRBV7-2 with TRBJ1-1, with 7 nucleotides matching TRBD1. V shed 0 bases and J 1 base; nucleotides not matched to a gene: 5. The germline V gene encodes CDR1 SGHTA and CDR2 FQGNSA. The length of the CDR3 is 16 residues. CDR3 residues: CASSLATGTANTEAFF. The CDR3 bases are TGTGCCAGCAGCTTAGCAACCGGGACAGCGAACACTGAAGCTTTCTTT.

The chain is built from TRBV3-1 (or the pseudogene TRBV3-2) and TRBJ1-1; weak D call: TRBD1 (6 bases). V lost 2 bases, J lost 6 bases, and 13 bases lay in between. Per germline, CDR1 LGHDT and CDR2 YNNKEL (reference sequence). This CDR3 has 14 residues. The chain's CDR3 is CASSQRGGPAEAFF. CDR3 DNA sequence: TGTGCCAGCAGCCAACGCGGGGGGCCGGCTGAAGCTTTCTTT.

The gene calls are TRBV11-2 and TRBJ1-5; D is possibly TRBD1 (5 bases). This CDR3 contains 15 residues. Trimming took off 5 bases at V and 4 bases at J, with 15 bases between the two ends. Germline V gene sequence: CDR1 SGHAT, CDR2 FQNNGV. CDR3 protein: CASSRGRAGNQPQHF. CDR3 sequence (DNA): TGTGCCAGCAGCCGGGGCAGGGCCGGGAATCAGCCCCAGCATTTT.

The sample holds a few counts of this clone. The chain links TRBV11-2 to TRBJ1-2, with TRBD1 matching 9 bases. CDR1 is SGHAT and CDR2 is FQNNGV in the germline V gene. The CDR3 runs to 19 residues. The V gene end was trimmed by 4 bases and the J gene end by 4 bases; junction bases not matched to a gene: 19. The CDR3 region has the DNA TGTGCCAGCAGCTCACTTAGAGCCGGGACAGGGTCTCTACGCTATGGCTACACCTTC. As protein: CASSSLRAGTGSLRYGYTF.

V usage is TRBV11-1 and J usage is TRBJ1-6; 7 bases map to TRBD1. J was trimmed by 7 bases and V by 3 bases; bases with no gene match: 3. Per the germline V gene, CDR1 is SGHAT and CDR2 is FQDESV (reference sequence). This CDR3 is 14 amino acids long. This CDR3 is CASSFRDSNSPLHF. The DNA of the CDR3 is TGTGCCAGCAGCTTTAGGGACAGCAATTCACCCCTCCACTTT.

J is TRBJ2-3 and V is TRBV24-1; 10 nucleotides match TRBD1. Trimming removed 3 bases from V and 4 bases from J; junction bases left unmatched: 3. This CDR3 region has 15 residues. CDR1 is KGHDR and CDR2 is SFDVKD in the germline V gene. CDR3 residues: CATSDPGQGADTQYF. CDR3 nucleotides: TGTGCCACCAGTGATCCCGGACAGGGGGCAGATACGCAGTATTTT.

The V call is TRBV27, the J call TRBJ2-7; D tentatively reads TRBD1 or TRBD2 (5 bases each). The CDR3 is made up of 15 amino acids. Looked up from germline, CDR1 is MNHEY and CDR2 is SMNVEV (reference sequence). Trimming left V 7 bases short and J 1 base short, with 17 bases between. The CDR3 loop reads CASIDLGTPSYEQYF. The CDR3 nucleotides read TGTGCCAGCATCGACCTCGGGACGCCATCCTACGAGCAGTACTTC.

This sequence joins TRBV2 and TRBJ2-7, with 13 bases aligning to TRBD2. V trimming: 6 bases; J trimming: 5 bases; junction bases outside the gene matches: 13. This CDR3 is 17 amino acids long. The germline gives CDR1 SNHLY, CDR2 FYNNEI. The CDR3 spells CASSEGTGTSGIHEQYF. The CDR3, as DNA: TGTGCCAGCAGCGAGGGGACGGGGACTAGCGGGATTCACGAGCAGTACTTC.

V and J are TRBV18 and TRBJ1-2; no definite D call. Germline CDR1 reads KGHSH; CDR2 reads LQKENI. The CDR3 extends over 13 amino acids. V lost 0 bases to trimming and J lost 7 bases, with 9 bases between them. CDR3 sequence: CASSPPAWGGYTF. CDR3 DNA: TGTGCCAGCTCACCACCGGCCTGGGGTGGCTACACCTTC.

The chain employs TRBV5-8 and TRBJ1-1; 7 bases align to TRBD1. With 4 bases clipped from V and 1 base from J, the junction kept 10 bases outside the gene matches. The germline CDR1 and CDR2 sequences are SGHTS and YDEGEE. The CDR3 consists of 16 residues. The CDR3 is CASSAGARGGNTEAFF. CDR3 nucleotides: TGTGCCAGCAGCGCTGGGGCCAGGGGGGGGAACACTGAAGCTTTCTTT.

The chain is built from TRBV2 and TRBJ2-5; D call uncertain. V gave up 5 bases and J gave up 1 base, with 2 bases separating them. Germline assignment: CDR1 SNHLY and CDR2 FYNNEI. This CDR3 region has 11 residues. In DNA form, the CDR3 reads TGTGCCAGCAGTACCCAAGAGACCCAGTACTTC. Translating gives CASSTQETQYF.

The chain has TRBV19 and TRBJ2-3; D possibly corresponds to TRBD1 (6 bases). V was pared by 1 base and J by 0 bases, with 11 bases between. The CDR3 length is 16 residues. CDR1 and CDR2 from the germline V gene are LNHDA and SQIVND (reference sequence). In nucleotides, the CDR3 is TGTGCCAGTAGTATAGGGGACAAGTCTAGCACAGATACGCAGTATTTT. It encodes CASSIGDKSSTDTQYF.

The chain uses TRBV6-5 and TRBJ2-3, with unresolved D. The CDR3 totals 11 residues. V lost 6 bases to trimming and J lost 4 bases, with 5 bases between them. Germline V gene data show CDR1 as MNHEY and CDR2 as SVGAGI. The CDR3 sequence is CASRFSDTQYF. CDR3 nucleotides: TGTGCCAGCAGGTTTTCAGATACGCAGTATTTT.